This T cell receptor (beta chain) emerged from a study of blood T cells in healthy people across ages. A J-beta primer mix and a sample-barcoded 5' primer were used in a second PCR of roughly 7 to 12 cycles. Via MiXCR, TCRdb re-called the 5' RACE reads, giving one row per CDR3 protein. Seen here are some 800,000 distinct CDR3 sequences, under 55% observed once, and the top ten hold around 18%. Study-level results: Total diversity from one million sequenced T cells was likely underestimated.

PBMCs numbering at least 7 million were isolated per sample. This clonotype was seen only a few times. Its cognate antigen is unknown. The V and J ends lost 2 bases and 3 bases respectively, with 15 bases between them. CDR1 is DFQATT, CDR2 SNEGSKA, per germline (reference sequence). The CDR3 has 15 amino acids. The sample consisted of blood. The rearrangement uses TRBV20-1 and TRBJ2-3, with a possible D match to TRBD2 (6 bases). The sequence was obtained from a man aged 55 to 69 in good health. CDR3 amino acids: CSARRLGRETDTQYF. Here the CDR3 DNA reads TGCAGTGCTAGACGGTTGGGTCGGGAGACAGATACGCAGTATTTT.